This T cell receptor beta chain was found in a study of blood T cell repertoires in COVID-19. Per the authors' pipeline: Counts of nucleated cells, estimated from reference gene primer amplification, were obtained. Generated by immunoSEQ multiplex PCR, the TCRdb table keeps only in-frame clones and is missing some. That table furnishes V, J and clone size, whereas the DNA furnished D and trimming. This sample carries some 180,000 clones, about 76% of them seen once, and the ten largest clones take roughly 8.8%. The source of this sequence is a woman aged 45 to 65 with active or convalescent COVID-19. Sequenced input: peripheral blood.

The CDR3 nucleotides are TGTGCCAGTAGTATAGAACTCCTGCCTAACTATGGCTACACCTTC. This codes for CASSIELLPNYGYTF. The chain uses TRBV19 and TRBJ1-2; D ambiguous. Deletions cut 0 bases from V and 0 bases from J, with 8 bases between. The CDR3 spans 15 residues. Germline CDR1 is LNHDA and CDR2 is SQIVND (reference sequence). The full variable domain, rest sourced from reference TRBV19 and TRBJ1-2, is DGGITQSPKYLFRKEGQNVTLSCEQNLNHDAMYWYRQDPGQGLRLIYYSQIVNDFQKGDIAEGYSVSREKKESFPLTVTSAQKNPTAFYLCASSIELLPNYGYTFGSGTRLTVV.